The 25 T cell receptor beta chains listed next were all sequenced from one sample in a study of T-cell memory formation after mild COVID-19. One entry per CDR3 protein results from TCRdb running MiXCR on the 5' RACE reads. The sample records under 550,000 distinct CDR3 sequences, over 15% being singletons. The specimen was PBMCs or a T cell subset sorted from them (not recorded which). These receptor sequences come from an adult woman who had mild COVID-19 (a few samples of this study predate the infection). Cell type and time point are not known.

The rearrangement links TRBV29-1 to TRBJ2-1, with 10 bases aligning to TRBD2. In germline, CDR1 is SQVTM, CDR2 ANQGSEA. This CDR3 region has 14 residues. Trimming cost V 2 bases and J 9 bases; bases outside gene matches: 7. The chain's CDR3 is CSVERASGGVEQFF. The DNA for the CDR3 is TGCAGCGTTGAAAGGGCTAGCGGGGGTGTTGAGCAGTTCTTC.

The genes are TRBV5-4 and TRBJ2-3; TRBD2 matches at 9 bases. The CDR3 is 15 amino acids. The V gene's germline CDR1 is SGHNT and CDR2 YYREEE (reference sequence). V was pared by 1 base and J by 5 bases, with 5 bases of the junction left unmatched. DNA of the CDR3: TGTGCCAGCAGCTTGAACTCGCGGGGGGGAGATACGCAGTATTTT. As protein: CASSLNSRGGDTQYF. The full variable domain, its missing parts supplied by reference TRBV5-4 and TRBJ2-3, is ETGVTQSPTHLIKTRGQQVTLRCSSQSGHNTVSWYQQALGQGPQFIFQYYREEENGRGNFPPRFSGLQFPNYSSELNVNALELDDSALYLCASSLNSRGGDTQYFGPGTRLTVL.

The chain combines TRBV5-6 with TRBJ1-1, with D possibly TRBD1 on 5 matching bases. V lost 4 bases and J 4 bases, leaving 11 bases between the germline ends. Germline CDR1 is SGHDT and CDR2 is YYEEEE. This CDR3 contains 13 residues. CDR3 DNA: TGTGCCAGCAGCGCTGCCGGGGGCACTGAAGCTTTCTTT. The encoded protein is CASSAAGGTEAFF.

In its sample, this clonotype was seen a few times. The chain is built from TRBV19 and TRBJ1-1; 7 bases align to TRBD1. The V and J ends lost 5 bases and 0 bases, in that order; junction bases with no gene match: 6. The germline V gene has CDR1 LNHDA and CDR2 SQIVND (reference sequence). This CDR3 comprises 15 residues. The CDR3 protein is CASSPTGQLNTEAFF. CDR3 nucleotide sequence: TGTGCCAGTAGTCCTACGGGACAGTTGAACACTGAAGCTTTCTTT.

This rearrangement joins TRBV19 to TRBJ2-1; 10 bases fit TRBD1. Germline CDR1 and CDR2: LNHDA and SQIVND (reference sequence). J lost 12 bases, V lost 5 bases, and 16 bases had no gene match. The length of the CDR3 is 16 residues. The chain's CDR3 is CASSSRDRGIYIGQFF. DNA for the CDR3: TGTGCCAGTAGTTCCCGGGACAGGGGCATATACATTGGGCAGTTCTTC.

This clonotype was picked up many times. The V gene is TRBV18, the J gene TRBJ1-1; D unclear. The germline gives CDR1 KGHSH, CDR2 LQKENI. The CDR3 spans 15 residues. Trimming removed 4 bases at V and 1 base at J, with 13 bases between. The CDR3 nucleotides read TGTGCCAGCTCACTCAGGACCGCGAGGAACACTGAAGCTTTCTTT. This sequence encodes CASSLRTARNTEAFF.

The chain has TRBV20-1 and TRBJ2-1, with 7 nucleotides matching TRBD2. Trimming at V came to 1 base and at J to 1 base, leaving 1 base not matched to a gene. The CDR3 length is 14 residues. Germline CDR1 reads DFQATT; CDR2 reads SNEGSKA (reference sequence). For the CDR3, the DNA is TGCAGTGCTAGAGTTAGCGGGTCCTACAATGAGCAGTTCTTC. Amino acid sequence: CSARVSGSYNEQFF.

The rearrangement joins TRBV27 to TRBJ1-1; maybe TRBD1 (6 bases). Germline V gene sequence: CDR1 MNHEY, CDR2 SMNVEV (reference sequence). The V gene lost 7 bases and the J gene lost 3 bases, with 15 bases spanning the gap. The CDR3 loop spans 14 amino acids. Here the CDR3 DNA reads TGTGCCAGCAAAGGACAGCACCCCGACACTGAAGCTTTCTTT. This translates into CASKGQHPDTEAFF.

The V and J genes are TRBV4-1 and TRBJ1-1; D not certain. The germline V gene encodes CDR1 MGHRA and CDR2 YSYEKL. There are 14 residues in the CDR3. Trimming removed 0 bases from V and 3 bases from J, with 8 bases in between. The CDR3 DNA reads TGCGCCAGCAGCCAAGAGCAGGCCTACACTGAAGCTTTCTTT. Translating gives CASSQEQAYTEAFF.

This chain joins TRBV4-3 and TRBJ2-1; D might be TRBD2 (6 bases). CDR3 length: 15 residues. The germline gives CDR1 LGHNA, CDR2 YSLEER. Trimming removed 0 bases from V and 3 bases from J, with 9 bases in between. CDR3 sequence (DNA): TGCGCCAGCAGCCAAGACCGGGACTTCTACAATGAGCAGTTCTTC. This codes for CASSQDRDFYNEQFF.

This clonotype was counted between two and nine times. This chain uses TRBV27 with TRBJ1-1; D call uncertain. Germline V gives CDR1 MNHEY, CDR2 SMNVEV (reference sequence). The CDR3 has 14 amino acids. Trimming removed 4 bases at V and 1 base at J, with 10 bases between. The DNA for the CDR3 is TGTGCCAGCAGTTACGAATACTCGAACACTGAAGCTTTCTTT. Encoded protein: CASSYEYSNTEAFF.

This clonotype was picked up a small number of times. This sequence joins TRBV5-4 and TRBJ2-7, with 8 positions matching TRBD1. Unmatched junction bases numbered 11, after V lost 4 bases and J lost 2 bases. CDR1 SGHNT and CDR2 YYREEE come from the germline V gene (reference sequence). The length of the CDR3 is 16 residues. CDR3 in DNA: TGTGCCAGCAGCCCGATCACCGGGACAGGACCCTACGAGCAGTACTTC. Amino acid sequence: CASSPITGTGPYEQYF.

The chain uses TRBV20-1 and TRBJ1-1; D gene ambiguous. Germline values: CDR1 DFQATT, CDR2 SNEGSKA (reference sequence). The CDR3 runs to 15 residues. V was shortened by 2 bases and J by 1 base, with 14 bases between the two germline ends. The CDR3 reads CSARLTQRANTEAFF. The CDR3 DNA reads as TGCAGTGCTAGACTGACACAAAGAGCGAACACTGAAGCTTTCTTT.

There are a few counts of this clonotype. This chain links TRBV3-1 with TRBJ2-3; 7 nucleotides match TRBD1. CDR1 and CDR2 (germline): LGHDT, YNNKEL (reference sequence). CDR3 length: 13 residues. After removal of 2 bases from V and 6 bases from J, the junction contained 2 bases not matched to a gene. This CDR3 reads CASSQRGPDTQYF. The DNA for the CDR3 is TGTGCCAGCAGCCAAAGGGGGCCTGATACGCAGTATTTT.

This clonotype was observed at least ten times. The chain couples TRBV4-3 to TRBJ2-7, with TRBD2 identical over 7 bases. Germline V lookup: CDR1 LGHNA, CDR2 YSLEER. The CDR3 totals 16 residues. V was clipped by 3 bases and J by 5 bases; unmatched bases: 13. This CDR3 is CASSHTGRTRRHEQYF. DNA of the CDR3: TGCGCCAGCAGCCACACTGGACGGACTAGGCGCCACGAGCAGTACTTC.

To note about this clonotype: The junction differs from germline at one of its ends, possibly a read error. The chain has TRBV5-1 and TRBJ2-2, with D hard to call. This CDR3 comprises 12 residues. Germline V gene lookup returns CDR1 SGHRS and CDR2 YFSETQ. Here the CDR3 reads CDSRPNTGELFF. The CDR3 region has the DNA TGCGACAGCCGGCCGAACACCGGGGAGCTGTTTTTT.

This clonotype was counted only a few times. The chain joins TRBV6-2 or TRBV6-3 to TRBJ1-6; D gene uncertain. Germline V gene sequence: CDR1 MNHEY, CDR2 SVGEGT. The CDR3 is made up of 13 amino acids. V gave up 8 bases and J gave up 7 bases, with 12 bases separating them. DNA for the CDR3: TGTGCCAGCCATTCAACGTTGAATTCACCCCTCCACTTT. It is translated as CASHSTLNSPLHF.

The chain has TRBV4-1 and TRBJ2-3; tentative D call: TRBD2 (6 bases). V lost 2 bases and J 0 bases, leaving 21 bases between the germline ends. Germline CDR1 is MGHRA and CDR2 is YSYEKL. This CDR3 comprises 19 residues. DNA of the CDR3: TGCGCCAGCAGCCAAAGACGATCGTCGGGGGAGGCTAGCACAGATACGCAGTATTTT. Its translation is CASSQRRSSGEASTDTQYF.

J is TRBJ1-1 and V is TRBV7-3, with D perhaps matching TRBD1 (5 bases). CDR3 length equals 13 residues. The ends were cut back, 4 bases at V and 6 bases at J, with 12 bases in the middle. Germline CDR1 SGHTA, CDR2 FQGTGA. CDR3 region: CASSSRGVAEAFF. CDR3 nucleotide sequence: TGTGCCAGCAGCTCCCGGGGGGTGGCTGAAGCTTTCTTT.

The CDR3 reads CASSLTGGFHEQYF. In nucleotides, the CDR3 is TGCGCCAGCAGCTTGACCGGGGGGTTCCACGAGCAGTACTTC. The chain joins TRBV5-1 to TRBJ2-7; 7 nucleotides match TRBD2. Germline CDR1 reads SGHRS; CDR2 reads YFSETQ. The CDR3 consists of 14 residues. Losses at the gene ends were 1 base for V and 5 bases for J; bases not matched to a gene: 6. Based on the CDR3 plus reference TRBV5-1 and TRBJ2-7, the full variable domain is KAGVTQTPRYLIKTRGQQVTLSCSPISGHRSVSWYQQTPGQGLQFLFEYFSETQRNKGNFPGRFSGRQFSNSRSEMNVSTLELGDSALYLCASSLTGGFHEQYFGPGTRLTVT.

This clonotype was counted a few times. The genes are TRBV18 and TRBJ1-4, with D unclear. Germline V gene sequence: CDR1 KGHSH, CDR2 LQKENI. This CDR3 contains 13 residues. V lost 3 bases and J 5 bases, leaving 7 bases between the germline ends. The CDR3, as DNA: TGTGCCAGCTCACCCCGCCAGAATGAAAAACTGTTTTTT. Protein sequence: CASSPRQNEKLFF.

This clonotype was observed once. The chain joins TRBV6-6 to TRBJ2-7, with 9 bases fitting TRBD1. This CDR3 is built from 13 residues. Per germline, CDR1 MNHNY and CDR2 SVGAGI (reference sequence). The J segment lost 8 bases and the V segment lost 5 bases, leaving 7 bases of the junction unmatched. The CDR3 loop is CASSPGQGYKQYF. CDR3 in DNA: TGTGCCAGCAGTCCCGGACAGGGGTACAAGCAGTACTTC.

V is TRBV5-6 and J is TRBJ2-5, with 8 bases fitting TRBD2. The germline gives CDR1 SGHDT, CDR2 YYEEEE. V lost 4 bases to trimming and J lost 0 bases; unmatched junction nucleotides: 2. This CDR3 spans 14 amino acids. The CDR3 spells CASSPTSDQETQYF. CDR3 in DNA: TGTGCCAGCAGCCCGACTAGCGACCAAGAGACCCAGTACTTC.

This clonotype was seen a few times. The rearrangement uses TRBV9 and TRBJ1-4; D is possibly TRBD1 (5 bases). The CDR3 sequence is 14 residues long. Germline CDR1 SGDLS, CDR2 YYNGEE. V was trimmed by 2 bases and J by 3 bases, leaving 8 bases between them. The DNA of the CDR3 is TGTGCCAGCAGCGTCGGGGGGGCTAATGAAAAACTGTTTTTT. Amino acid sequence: CASSVGGANEKLFF.

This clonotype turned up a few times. The CDR3 sequence is CASMAGANTGELFF. The CDR3 DNA follows: TGTGCCAGCATGGCGGGAGCGAACACCGGGGAGCTGTTTTTT. V gene TRBV27 combines with J gene TRBJ2-2; the match to TRBD2 covers 7 bases. The junction had 2 bases not matched to a gene; V was cut back by 7 bases and J by 0 bases. The CDR3 is 14 residues long. CDR1 is MNHEY, CDR2 SMNVEV, per germline (reference sequence).